The 17 T cell receptor beta chains listed next were all sequenced from one sample in a study of cytomegalovirus exposure and HLA in healthy donors. The PCR made use of 60 Vbeta and 13 Jbeta primers. The data were produced by immunoSEQ multiplex PCR, yet TCRdb's version contains in-frame clones alone and is incomplete. This table holds 60,000 to 75,000 clones, approximately 74% found once. The sequencing input was PBMCs. These receptors all stem from a woman aged 30 to 39 in good health and CMV-seropositive.

This clone has just a few counts. The chain is built from TRBV11-3 and TRBJ2-3; TRBD2 matches at 12 bases. The V gene end was trimmed by 2 bases and the J gene end by 6 bases; junction bases not matched to a gene: 9. The length of the CDR3 is 17 residues. Germline CDR1 and CDR2: SGHNT and YENEEA. CDR3 bases: TGTGCCAGCAGCTTAAGGTCCCGACTAGCGGGAGAGGATACGCAGTATTTT. Amino acid sequence: CASSLRSRLAGEDTQYF.

The chain has TRBV13 and TRBJ2-5, with 10 nucleotides matching TRBD1. CDR3 size: 16 residues. Losses at the gene ends were 3 bases for V and 1 base for J; bases not matched to a gene: 5. Germline loops: CDR1 PRHDT, CDR2 FYEKMQ (reference sequence). This CDR3 reads CASSFGGQGFQETQYF. CDR3 DNA: TGTGCCAGCAGCTTTGGGGGACAGGGGTTCCAAGAGACCCAGTACTTC.

V and J are TRBV4-1 and TRBJ2-1, with TRBD2 matching over 7 bases. After removal of 1 base from V and 9 bases from J, the junction contained 12 bases not matched to a gene. Germline V gene lookup returns CDR1 MGHRA and CDR2 YSYEKL. The CDR3 extends over 16 amino acids. The CDR3 region has the DNA TGCGCCAGCAGCCAAGGTATGGGCGGGAGAATAGCTGAGCAGTTCTTC. The encoded protein is CASSQGMGGRIAEQFF.

This chain connects TRBV5-1 to TRBJ2-6; D is unresolved. Trimming removed 6 bases from V and 0 bases from J, with 7 bases in between. There are 14 residues in the CDR3. Germline CDR1 reads SGHRS; CDR2 reads YFSETQ. CDR3 protein: CASKADSGANVLTF. The CDR3 DNA is TGCGCCAGCAAGGCGGACTCTGGGGCCAACGTCCTGACTTTC.

The V and J genes are TRBV30 and TRBJ2-7; the match to TRBD1 covers 7 bases. V gave up 0 bases and J gave up 9 bases; unmatched junction bases: 11. The CDR3 spans 14 residues. Per the germline V gene, CDR1 is GTSNPN and CDR2 is SVGIG (reference sequence). This CDR3 reads CAWSVNPQGFGQYF. The CDR3 DNA reads TGTGCCTGGAGTGTAAACCCACAGGGGTTTGGGCAGTACTTC. The entire variable domain, with the rest obtained from reference TRBV30 and TRBJ2-7, is as follows: SQTIHQWPATLVQPVGSPLSLECTVEGTSNPNLYWYRQAAGRGLQLLFYSVGIGQISSEVPQNLSASRPQDRQFILSSKKLLLSDSGFYLCAWSVNPQGFGQYFGPGTRLTVT.

The CDR3 region has the DNA TGTGCCAGCAGCAACAGGGAGGGGGGACCTAAAGAGACCCAGTACTTC. Translated: CASSNREGGPKETQYF. The chain is built from TRBV7-6 and TRBJ2-5, with D tentatively TRBD2 (7 bases). Looked up from germline, CDR1 is SGHVS and CDR2 is FNYEAQ. Trimming removed 5 bases at V and 3 bases at J, with 19 bases between. CDR3 length: 16 residues.

This clone has a handful of counts. This sequence joins TRBV7-9 and TRBJ1-1, with D possibly being TRBD1 (5 bases). CDR1 is SEHNR, CDR2 FQNEAQ, per germline (reference sequence). The V and J ends lost 3 bases and 7 bases respectively, with 12 bases between them. CDR3 length: 13 residues. CDR3: CASSLEGFGEAFF. The CDR3 region has the DNA TGTGCCAGCAGCTTGGAGGGGTTCGGTGAAGCTTTCTTT.

The J gene is TRBJ2-1, the V gene TRBV30, with a weak D call TRBD1 (5 bases). The CDR3 is 14 amino acids. The V gene's germline CDR1 is GTSNPN and CDR2 SVGIG (reference sequence). V was cut by 2 bases and J by 4 bases, with 12 bases left in between. The CDR3 protein is CAWSLGHAYNEQFF. The CDR3 DNA reads as TGTGCCTGGAGTCTTGGACACGCTTACAATGAGCAGTTCTTC.

The chain employs TRBV27 and TRBJ2-5; 8 bases fit TRBD1. Germline loops: CDR1 MNHEY, CDR2 SMNVEV (reference sequence). The junction had 2 bases not matched to a gene; V was cut back by 6 bases and J by 5 bases. This CDR3 is 12 amino acids long. The CDR3 spells CASRDRAETQYF. The CDR3 DNA reads TGTGCCAGCAGGGACAGGGCCGAGACCCAGTACTTC.

The chain uses TRBV6-1 and TRBJ2-7; D perhaps matches TRBD2 (6 bases). Trimming removed 4 bases from V and 3 bases from J, with 16 bases in between. CDR1 MNHNS and CDR2 SASEGT come from the germline V gene. This CDR3 region has 15 residues. In DNA, the CDR3 is TGTGCCAGCAGTGCGAGCGGGCCCCTCATCTACGAGCAGTACTTC. It yields the protein CASSASGPLIYEQYF.

The CDR3, as DNA: TGTGCCAGCAGCCTTAGCCTCCCCCGGGACGGGGAGCTGTTTTTT. Encoded protein: CASSLSLPRDGELFF. The chain combines TRBV7-6 with TRBJ2-2, with D possibly TRBD2 on 5 matching bases. Germline assignment: CDR1 SGHVS and CDR2 FNYEAQ. The CDR3 contains 15 residues. V lost 5 bases, J lost 7 bases, and 17 bases lay in between.

The chain carries TRBV9 and TRBJ2-7; no clear D. V lost 4 bases and J lost 1, with 15 bases in between. The CDR3 consists of 15 residues. Germline CDR1 is SGDLS and CDR2 is YYNGEE. The CDR3 sequence: CASSLTPFSSYEQYF. As DNA, the CDR3 is TGTGCCAGCAGCCTTACGCCGTTCAGTTCCTACGAGCAGTACTTC.

The chain joins TRBV5-6 to TRBJ2-5; 8 nucleotides match TRBD2. With V trimmed by 4 bases and J by 2 bases, 4 bases remained unmatched. The germline V gene encodes CDR1 SGHDT and CDR2 YYEEEE. The CDR3 length is 14 residues. The CDR3 DNA follows: TGTGCCAGCAGCAGGGGACTAGGTCAAGAGACCCAGTACTTC. It encodes CASSRGLGQETQYF. The variable domain in full, completed from reference TRBV5-6 and TRBJ2-5, reads DAGVTQSPTHLIKTRGQQVTLRCSPKSGHDTVSWYQQALGQGPQFIFQYYEEEERQRGNFPDRFSGHQFPNYSSELNVNALLLGDSALYLCASSRGLGQETQYFGPGTRLLVL.

The V gene is TRBV20-1, the J gene TRBJ1-2; D call uncertain. This CDR3 is built from 11 residues. From germline, CDR1 is DFQATT and CDR2 SNEGSKA (reference sequence). Between the trimmed V and J ends, which lost 6 bases and 7 bases, there was a span of 12 bases. CDR3 sequence (DNA): TGCAGTGCCTCCCTTGTACTTGGCTACACCTTC. It encodes CSASLVLGYTF.

This chain links TRBV6-5 with TRBJ2-5; possibly TRBD1 for D (6 bases). The V end was cut by 8 bases, the J end by 3 bases, with 19 bases between. Germline V gene data show CDR1 as MNHEY and CDR2 as SVGAGI. There are 15 residues in the CDR3. The CDR3 nucleotides are TGTGCCAGCCATCCCCACAGGGTAGGGGAAGAGACCCAGTACTTC. The encoded protein is CASHPHRVGEETQYF.

The chain employs TRBV28 and TRBJ1-1; D perhaps matches TRBD1 (6 bases). This CDR3 has 14 amino acids. CDR1 is MDHEN, CDR2 SYDVKM, per germline. V lost 8 bases and J lost 4, with 17 bases in between. The CDR3 sequence is CASRRAGASTEAFF. The CDR3 region has the DNA TGTGCCAGCCGACGGGCGGGGGCGTCCACTGAAGCTTTCTTT.

CDR3 protein: CASSQDSGGPGHTQYF. CDR3 DNA: TGCGCCAGCAGCCAAGATTCAGGGGGACCCGGTCATACGCAGTATTTT. J is TRBJ2-3 and V is TRBV4-3; TRBD1 matches at 7 bases. V was pared by 0 bases and J by 7 bases, with 10 bases of the junction left unmatched. The germline V gene has CDR1 LGHNA and CDR2 YSLEER. The CDR3 is 16 amino acids.